The clone carrying this T cell receptor beta chain has just a few counts. The antigen is unknown. Generated by immunoSEQ multiplex PCR, the TCRdb table keeps only in-frame clones and is missing some. The sample holds fewer than 250,000 clones, 87% seen once. Per the germline V gene, CDR1 is MGHDK and CDR2 is SYGVNS. Trimming cost V 3 bases and J 0 bases, with 8 bases left between them. The CDR3 is 14 residues long. This sample stems from a study of cytomegalovirus exposure and HLA in healthy donors. Study context: The same platform used for the 666 first-cohort repertoires was also used for the roughly 130 validation repertoires, as a later analysis reported.

The study, taken as a whole, reports: Generally TCR sequences proved uncommon, though certain public TCRs appeared in numerous donors. The classifier, whose performance was assessed in both the original and validation cohorts, reportedly diagnosed cytomegalovirus status with high specificity and sensitivity. In vitro, a few CMV-associated chains proved specific for CMV antigens.

The sample was PBMCs. J is TRBJ1-2 and V is TRBV25-1; a weak D match, TRBD1 (5 bases). The TCR originated in a woman aged 18-29 years in good health and CMV-seropositive. The CDR3 DNA follows: TGTGCCAGCAGTGAGGCCAGGGCTAACTATGGCTACACCTTC. Protein sequence: CASSEARANYGYTF.